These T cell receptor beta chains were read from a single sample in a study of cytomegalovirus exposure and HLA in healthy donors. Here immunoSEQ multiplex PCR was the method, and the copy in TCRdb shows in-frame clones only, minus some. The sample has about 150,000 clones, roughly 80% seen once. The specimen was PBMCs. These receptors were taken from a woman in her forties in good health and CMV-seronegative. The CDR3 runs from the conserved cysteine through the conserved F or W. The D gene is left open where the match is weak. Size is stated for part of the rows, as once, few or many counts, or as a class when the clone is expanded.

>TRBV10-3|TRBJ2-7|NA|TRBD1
CAISEGTGGTSTYEQYF
TGTGCCATCAGTGAGGGGACAGGGGGTACATCCACCTACGAGCAGTACTTC
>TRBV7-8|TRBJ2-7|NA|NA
CASSPSNLGSYEQYF
TGTGCCAGCAGCCCCTCCAACCTCGGCTCCTACGAGCAGTACTTC
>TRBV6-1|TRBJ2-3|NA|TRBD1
CASTVTGGGGDTQYF
TGTGCCAGCACAGTGACAGGGGGGGGAGGAGATACGCAGTATTTT
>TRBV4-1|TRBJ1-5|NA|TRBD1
CASSQDRRDSYQGSNQPQHF
TGCGCCAGCAGCCAAGATCGTCGGGACAGCTATCAGGGGAGCAATCAGCCCCAGCATTTT
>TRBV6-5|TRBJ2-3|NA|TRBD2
CASSYLAGANTQYF
TGTGCCAGCAGTTACCTAGCGGGAGCAAATACGCAGTATTTT
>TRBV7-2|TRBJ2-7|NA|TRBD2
CASSLYRGGSGEQYF
TGTGCCAGCAGCTTATATCGGGGGGGCTCGGGGGAGCAGTACTTC
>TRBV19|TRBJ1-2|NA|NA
CASSTSSATWSGYTF
TGTGCCAGTAGCACCTCGAGCGCGACGTGGAGTGGCTACACCTTC
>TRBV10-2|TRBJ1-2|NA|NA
CASSDLHSFYGYTF
TGCGCCAGCAGCGACTTACACTCGTTCTATGGCTACACCTTC
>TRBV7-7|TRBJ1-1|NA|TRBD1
CASSLQGAETDTEAFF
TGTGCTAGCAGCTTACAGGGGGCGGAAACGGACACTGAAGCTTTCTTT
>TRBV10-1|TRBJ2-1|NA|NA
CASSDHGTNEQFF
TGCGCCAGCAGTGATCATGGCACAAATGAGCAGTTCTTC
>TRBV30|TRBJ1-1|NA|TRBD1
CAWKRDRVRAFF
TGTGCCTGGAAAAGGGACAGGGTAAGAGCTTTCTTT
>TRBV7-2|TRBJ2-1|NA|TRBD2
CASSLERGGFNEQFF
TGTGCCAGCAGCTTAGAGCGGGGGGGGTTCAATGAGCAGTTCTTC
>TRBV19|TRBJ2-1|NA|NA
CASSLTARGINEQFF
TGTGCCAGTAGTTTGACCGCACGGGGTATCAATGAGCAGTTCTTC
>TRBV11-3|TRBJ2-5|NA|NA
CASTTKSGLQETQYF
TGTGCCAGCACAACTAAGAGTGGTCTTCAAGAGACCCAGTACTTC
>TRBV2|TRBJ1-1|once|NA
CASSAVQGLTEAFF
TGTGCCAGCAGCGCGGTTCAGGGGCTCACTGAAGCTTTCTTT
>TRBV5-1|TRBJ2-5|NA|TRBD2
CASSLGMGVAGDETQYF
TGCGCCAGCAGCTTGGGGATGGGAGTAGCGGGGGATGAGACCCAGTACTTC
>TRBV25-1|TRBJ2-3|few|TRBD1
CASSGTGDTDTQYF
TGTGCCAGCAGTGGGACAGGGGACACAGATACGCAGTATTTT
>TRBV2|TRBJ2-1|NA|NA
CASSTALRGFF
TGTGCCAGCAGCACCGCCCTCCGGGGGTTCTTC
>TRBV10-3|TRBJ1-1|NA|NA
CAISTFGGPMTEAFF
TGTGCCATCAGTACTTTTGGGGGCCCCATGACTGAAGCTTTCTTT
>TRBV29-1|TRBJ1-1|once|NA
CSAHQDFYTEAFF
TGCAGCGCCCATCAAGACTTCTACACTGAAGCTTTCTTT
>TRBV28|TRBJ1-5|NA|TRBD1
CASSPETGGRQPQHF
TGTGCCAGCAGTCCCGAGACAGGGGGGCGGCAGCCCCAGCATTTT
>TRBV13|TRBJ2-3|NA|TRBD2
CASSLEASGRLDTQYF
TGTGCCAGCAGCTTAGAGGCTAGCGGGAGGTTAGATACGCAGTATTTT
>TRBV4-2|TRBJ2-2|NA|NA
CASSQDLSGTGELFF
TGTGCCAGCAGCCAAGATCTGAGCGGGACCGGGGAGCTGTTTTTT
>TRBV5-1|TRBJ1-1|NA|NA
CASSLGGGNTEAFF
TGCGCCAGCAGCTTGGGCGGAGGAAACACTGAAGCTTTCTTT
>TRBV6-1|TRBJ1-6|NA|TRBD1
CASSESGTGNLNSPLHF
TGTGCCAGCAGTGAATCCGGGACAGGCAACCTTAATTCACCCCTCCACTTT
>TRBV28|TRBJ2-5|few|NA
CASTQGSETQYF
TGTGCCAGCACCCAGGGGTCAGAGACCCAGTACTTC
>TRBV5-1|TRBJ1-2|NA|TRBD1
CASSPPRTGEDGYTF
TGCGCCAGCAGCCCCCCCCGGACAGGGGAAGATGGCTACACCTTC
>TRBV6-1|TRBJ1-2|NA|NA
CASSEALTPGGGGYGYTF
TGTGCCAGCAGTGAAGCGTTAACCCCGGGGGGCGGGGGCTATGGCTACACCTTC
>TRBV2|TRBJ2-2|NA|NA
CASSDAGTGELFF
TGTGCCAGCAGTGACGCGGGCACCGGGGAGCTGTTTTTT
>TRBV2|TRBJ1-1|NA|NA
CASSERGIDTEAFF
TGTGCCAGCAGTGAAAGGGGAATTGACACTGAAGCTTTCTTT
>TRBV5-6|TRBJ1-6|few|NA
CASSWTLQGNSYNSPLHF
TGTGCCAGCAGCTGGACCCTACAGGGAAATTCCTATAATTCACCCCTCCACTTT
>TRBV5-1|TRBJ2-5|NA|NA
CASSQQGGETQYF
TGCGCCAGCAGCCAACAGGGAGGGGAGACCCAGTACTTC
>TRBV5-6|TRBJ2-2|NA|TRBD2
CASSLWSSGSLTGELFF
TGTGCCAGCAGCTTGTGGTCCAGCGGGAGTCTAACCGGGGAGCTGTTTTTT
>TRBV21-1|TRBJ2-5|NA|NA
CASSNLVEETQYF
TGTGCCAGCAGCAACCTAGTAGAAGAGACCCAGTACTTC
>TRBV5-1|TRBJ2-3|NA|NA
CASSRGTAGSTDTQYF
TGCGCCAGCAGCCGTGGGACCGCGGGGAGCACAGATACGCAGTATTTT
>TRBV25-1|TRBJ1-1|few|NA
CASSAQGPAEAFF
TGTGCCAGCAGTGCCCAGGGTCCGGCTGAAGCTTTCTTT
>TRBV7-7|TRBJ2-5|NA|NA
CASSQTGLGQETQYF
TGTGCTAGCAGCCAGACAGGATTGGGCCAAGAGACCCAGTACTTC
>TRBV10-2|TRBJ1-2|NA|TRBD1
CASSEPGQGNGYTF
TGCGCCAGCAGTGAGCCGGGACAGGGAAATGGCTACACCTTC
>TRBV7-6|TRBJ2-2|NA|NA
CASSFAGVGGQNTGELFF
TGTGCCAGCAGCTTTGCTGGGGTCGGGGGGCAGAACACCGGGGAGCTGTTTTTT
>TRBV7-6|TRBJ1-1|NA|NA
CASSRRGPPTEAFF
TGTGCCAGCAGCCGCAGGGGACCGCCCACTGAAGCTTTCTTT
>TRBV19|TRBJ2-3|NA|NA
CASSTVTGRTDTQYF
TGTGCCAGTAGTACTGTTACAGGGCGCACAGATACGCAGTATTTT
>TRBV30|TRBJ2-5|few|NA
CAWSDGELQETQYF
TGTGCCTGGAGCGATGGAGAGCTTCAAGAGACCCAGTACTTC
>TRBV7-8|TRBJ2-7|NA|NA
CASSLRGEGQYF
TGTGCCAGCAGCTTACGGGGTGAAGGCCAGTACTTC
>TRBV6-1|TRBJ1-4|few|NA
CASSEAPGRASEKLFF
TGTGCCAGCAGTGAAGCGCCAGGGCGCGCAAGTGAAAAACTGTTTTTT
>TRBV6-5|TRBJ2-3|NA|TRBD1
CASSWTGSTDTQYF
TGTGCCAGCAGTTGGACAGGGAGCACAGATACGCAGTATTTT
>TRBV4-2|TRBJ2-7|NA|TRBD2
CASSQVGDWREGYEQYF
TGTGCCAGCAGCCAAGTAGGAGACTGGCGGGAGGGCTACGAGCAGTACTTC
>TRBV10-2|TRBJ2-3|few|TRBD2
CASSEPGLAETTDTQYF
TGCGCCAGCAGTGAGCCCGGACTAGCGGAAACCACAGATACGCAGTATTTT